This T cell receptor (beta chain) was sequenced during a study of OX40 agonist ivuxolimab in advanced cancers. Looking at the study overall: Ivuxolimab, which targeted the costimulatory receptor OX40 (CD134), was an agonistic, fully human IgG2 monoclonal antibody. Peripheral TCRbeta sequencing was intended to test whether TCR sequence diversity was altered and clonal T-cell expansion was caused by ivuxolimab. The paper describes the monotherapy dose-escalation part (N of about 54 patients) of the phase I trial of ivuxolimab. Of the roughly 51 patients in dose escalation, some 20 had hepatocellular carcinoma, around 15 had melanoma, 9 had renal cell carcinoma and 9 had head and neck cancer. Patients were allowed to have had prior anti-PD-1, anti-PD-L1 or anti-CTLA-4 therapy, and approximately 37% of the dose-escalation patients had been treated with checkpoint inhibitors. In the dose-escalation cohort, roughly 82% of patients were male, and the mean age was 60 years with a range of roughly 20 to 79. Partial responses were achieved by three dose-escalation patients, of whom one had hepatocellular carcinoma and two had cutaneous melanoma. Intravenous ivuxolimab was administered to patients every 2 weeks at six dose levels: 0.01, 0.1, 0.3, 1.5, 3 and 10 mg/kg. Findings and caveats that apply to the study as a whole: Which antigens the clonally expanded peripheral T cells were specific for was not determined. Clonal expansion of both CD4+ and CD8+ blood T cells was observed from baseline to week 6 at doses 0.1 to 3.0 mg/kg. Partial responders in the 0.1-3.0 mg/kg groups had among the lowest normalized peripheral clonal expansion, especially among CD8+ T cells. Low levels of normalized T-cell clonal expansion were also seen in some patients who did not respond. After ivuxolimab, more expanded clones were found on average in CD8+ T cells than in CD4+ T cells.

For sequencing of the TCRbeta CDR3 region, genomic DNA was extracted from the sorted cells. The immunoSEQ Assay was used to sequence the TCRbeta CDR3 regions. TCRdb provides this immuneACCESS table in a form limited to in-frame rearrangements. Some clones are lacking; in checked studies, under half of them reflect an unresolved V gene, and why the rest are absent is not known. This sample comprises approximately 100,000 clones, roughly 90% of them detected only once. The top ten hold just under 0.8% of the sample. The sample holds one count of this clone. It lacks a known antigen. No base quality information exists; no much larger clone differs at one position. The trial excluded patients who had a history of autoimmune disease or who were on systemic immunosuppression. In every dose cohort, peripheral blood was drawn for TCR sequencing at baseline, cycle 4 day 1, and cycle 7 day 1. The samples were drawn from a first-in-human, open-label, multicenter phase I dose-escalation trial of ivuxolimab. Adults with locally advanced or metastatic melanoma, renal cell carcinoma, hepatocellular carcinoma or head and neck squamous cell carcinoma were enrolled in the trial. CD4+ and CD8+ T cells were sorted separately from peripheral blood before TCR sequencing.

V is pared back by 1 base and J by 5 bases, with 10 bases lying between the germline termini. The CDR1 and CDR2 encoded by the germline V gene are SGHRS and YFSETQ. The CDR3 numbers 14 residues from cysteine through phenylalanine. This entry keeps only the CDR3 DNA: 42 bases, framed from base 1. Here the chain combines TRBV5-1 and TRBJ2-1; the D gene is unclear. The source was CD4+ or CD8+ T cells sorted from blood, collected in a trial of the OX40 agonist ivuxolimab. This receptor was taken from an adult with an advanced solid tumor such as melanoma, head and neck, liver or kidney cancer. The sequenced DNA: TGCGCCAGCAGCTTGACGGCAGCAAACAATGAGCAGTTCTTC. This sequence encodes CASSLTAANNEQFF.